These 2 T cell receptor beta chains originate from one sample sequenced in a study of identical twins. Via MiXCR, TCRdb re-called the 5' RACE reads, giving one row per CDR3 protein. The sample lists about 430,000 distinct CDR3 sequences, approximately 18% seen once, with 10% to 15% in the top ten. Sample: naive T cells sorted from blood. The receptors here all came from a man aged 45-65 years in good health.

The chain combines TRBV4-1 with TRBJ2-1, with 7 bases fitting TRBD2. In germline, CDR1 is MGHRA, CDR2 YSYEKL. This CDR3 comprises 15 residues. Germline trimming cut 6 bases from V and 6 bases from J; bases unmatched to any gene: 11. CDR3: CASRTNKERGNEQFF. CDR3 nucleotide sequence: TGCGCCAGCAGAACCAACAAAGAGCGGGGCAATGAGCAGTTCTTC.

This chain connects TRBV5-1 to TRBJ2-7; no firm D call. V lost 1 base, J lost 0 bases, and 11 bases lay in between. Germline CDR1 and CDR2: SGHRS and YFSETQ. CDR3 length equals 15 residues. As DNA, the CDR3 is TGCGCCAGCAGCTTGTTCCCCGACACCTCCTACGAGCAGTACTTC. Protein: CASSLFPDTSYEQYF. Full variable domain (missing parts from reference TRBV5-1 and TRBJ2-7): KAGVTQTPRYLIKTRGQQVTLSCSPISGHRSVSWYQQTPGQGLQFLFEYFSETQRNKGNFPGRFSGRQFSNSRSEMNVSTLELGDSALYLCASSLFPDTSYEQYFGPGTRLTVT.